This TCR beta chain is from a study of control samples from healthy donors and cancer patients. The count of this clone is one. With 8 bases removed from V and 4 bases from J, the gap between germline ends came to 17 bases. CDR3 length: 15 amino acids. CDR1 and CDR2 (germline): MNHEY, SMNVEV (reference sequence). Data came from immunoSEQ multiplex PCR; TCRdb stores just in-frame clones and leaves some out. The data show 150,000 to 200,000 clones, with roughly 88% seen just once and under 2% held by the top ten. The specimen sequenced was blood. The receptor's source is a man aged 18 to 30 in good health. The chain joins TRBV27 to TRBJ2-2; D possibly corresponds to TRBD2 (6 bases). DNA for the CDR3: TGTGCCAGCCGATGGGGTAGCGGCGGCACCGGGGAGCTGTTTTTT. Its translation is CASRWGSGGTGELFF.